This TCR beta chain was recovered during a study of T cell responses to AZD1222 COVID-19 vaccine (dated by TCRdb to 2020 to 2022). Regarding the complete study: A total of just over 230 trial participants underwent TCR sequencing, of whom more than 200 had received two doses of AZD1222 and some 26 had received two doses of the MenACWY control vaccine. Trial participants were enrolled by age into subgroups of 18-55, 56-69 and 70-plus years, and roughly 150, 30 and 60 TCR-sequenced participants, respectively, were included in these subgroups. Broad study findings and their caveats: After two AZD1222 doses, spike-specific TCR breadth and depth were significantly higher than at day 0 and than in MenACWY recipients. Most participants were white British and females outnumbered males, and the authors suggested that clonal diversity may have been underestimated. Vaccine-associated CD4 TCRs spanned the whole spike protein, with dominant responses in regions 160-218 and 743-854. Conclusions about previously exposed vaccinees are limited, since just five to seven AZD1222 recipients were seropositive for SARS-CoV-2 at baseline. The 56-69-year group was small, and its depth increase did not reach significance, likely because of low power. Epitopes outside the regions mutated in the B.1.351 and B.1.1.7 variants were reportedly recognized by nearly half of the unique spike-specific TCRs. Because no day 14 peak-response samples were available, the repertoires could be characterized only after the peak T cell response.

Comment on this clone: No antigen is known for it. No much larger clone exists at a distance of one base, and base qualities are not known.

The time point label of this sample denotes: about 28 days (+/-7) after the second vaccine dose. AZD1222 recipients whose second dose came at about 4 weeks and those whose second dose came at about 12 weeks were combined into one group, since spike-specific TCR depth and breadth did not differ between the two schedules. Vaccinee samples came from UK trials COV001 and COV002, including a single-blind randomized controlled phase 2/3 trial of AZD1222 (ChAdOx1 nCoV-19) in healthy adults. For TCRbeta chain sequencing, PBMC samples from trial participants were taken at day 0 and at day 28 after the second dose. CDR3 length: 20 amino acids, cysteine to phenylalanine. This entry keeps only the CDR3 DNA: 60 bases, framed from base 1. V and J are trimmed by 6 bases and 2 bases, and the gene matches miss 21 bases of the junction. The germline V gene encodes CDR1 KGHSH and CDR2 LQKENI. The CDR3 regions of human TCRbeta chains were analyzed by immunosequencing. The published analysis was carried out like this. TCRs in the repertoires were matched against a reference library of SARS-CoV-2-specific TCRs that had been generated with the MIRA antigen-specificity platform. Breadth was defined as the fraction of unique TCRs that were SARS-CoV-2-associated, and depth was defined as the fraction of total T cells that were SARS-CoV-2-associated. Using the MIRA data, each spike-specific TCR was assigned both to the spike region to which the TCR was reactive and to a CD4 or CD8 class. Log10-transformed breadth and depth values were compared by one-way ANOVA with Sidak's multiple comparisons tests. Sourced from immuneACCESS, this table was stored by TCRdb with only in-frame sequences that have V and J called. A share of the clones is absent; for the studies checked, an unresolved V gene accounts for under half, and the remainder has no known explanation. V, J and clone size were drawn from that table, and D and trimming were deduced from the DNA. The sample contains 100,000 to 130,000 clones, roughly 90% of them found a single time. The ten most abundant clones make up under 9.5% of the sample.

Recombination connected TRBV18 to TRBJ2-7, with 11 bases matching TRBD2. The receptor was isolated from an adult who received the AZD1222 COVID-19 vaccine. The sample was peripheral blood, taken 28 days after the second AZD1222 dose. The CDR3 in this case is CASSQKPGTSGPRGPYEQYF. The DNA reads TGTGCCAGCTCGCAAAAGCCCGGGACTAGCGGCCCAAGAGGCCCCTACGAGCAGTACTTC.